Below, 9 T cell receptor beta chains from the same sample are listed, as sequenced in a study of monozygotic twins with inflammatory bowel disease. With the 5' RACE reads reprocessed, TCRdb shows one record per CDR3 protein and no DNA. Its listing shows around 450,000 distinct CDR3 sequences. Sequenced: blood. These receptors originate from a human donor with ulcerative colitis or Crohn's disease, or a healthy co-twin of an affected twin (not recorded which).

The chain links TRBV9 to TRBJ2-1; no DNA is available, so the TRBD1 call from TCRdb remains unchecked. The CDR3 is made up of 15 amino acids. From germline, CDR1 is SGDLS and CDR2 YYNGEE. This chain's CDR3 is CASSDRGGVYNEQFF.

The chain carries TRBV18 and TRBJ2-7; TCRdb outputs TRBD1, but without DNA this stays unchecked. The CDR3 consists of 18 residues. CDR1 and CDR2 from the germline V gene are KGHSH and LQKENI. CDR3 amino acids: CASSSARGIGTGDHEQYF.

The chain carries TRBV29-1 and TRBJ1-2; without DNA, the TCRdb call of TRBD1 cannot be checked. CDR3 length: 12 amino acids. Per the germline V gene, CDR1 is SQVTM and CDR2 is ANQGSEA. CDR3 in amino acids: CSVDGQLYGYTF.

The chain is built from TRBV7-9 and TRBJ2-1. From germline, CDR1 is SEHNR and CDR2 FQNEAQ (reference sequence). The CDR3 runs to 15 residues. The CDR3 region is CASSYFVGSYNEQFF.

V and J are TRBV28 and TRBJ1-6. Germline V lookup: CDR1 MDHEN, CDR2 SYDVKM. The CDR3 contains 13 residues. CDR3 protein: CASSSHRAPTLHF.

The rearrangement uses TRBV24-1 and TRBJ2-1; TCRdb gives TRBD2 as the D gene, but with no DNA this cannot be confirmed. The CDR3 is made up of 15 amino acids. Germline V gene lookup returns CDR1 KGHDR and CDR2 SFDVKD. CDR3 sequence reads: CATSDPAGGYNEQFF.

V is TRBV20-1 and J is TRBJ2-1; with no DNA, the TCRdb D assignment of TRBD2 cannot be verified. Germline V CDR1 and CDR2: DFQATT, SNEGSKA (reference sequence). CDR3 size: 15 residues. CDR3 protein: CSAPSGGGIYNEQFF.

The chain employs TRBV4-1 and TRBJ2-3; the TCRdb D gene call, TRBD1, has no DNA to confirm it. This CDR3 contains 17 residues. Germline V gene lookup returns CDR1 MGHRA and CDR2 YSYEKL. Here the CDR3 reads CASSQNPGQKSTDTQYF.

CDR3 sequence reads: CASSQEGAYTEAFF. V usage is TRBV3-1 and J usage is TRBJ1-1; TCRdb's assignment of TRBD1 cannot be checked, as there is no DNA. The germline V gene has CDR1 LGHDT and CDR2 YNNKEL (reference sequence). The CDR3 totals 14 residues.